This is a list of T cell receptor beta chains from one sample in a study of blood T cell repertoires in COVID-19. Profiled with immunoSEQ multiplex PCR; TCRdb holds only in-frame clones, not every one. The data hold 150,000 to 200,000 clones, with around nine tenths observed a single time. The sequenced sample was peripheral blood. These receptors all come from a man younger than 35 with active or convalescent COVID-19. CDR3s include the opening cysteine and the closing phenylalanine or tryptophan. D genes are given only for firm matches. Clone size is given for some rows only: seen once, a few or many times, or a class if the clone is expanded.

J	V	size	D	DNA	CDR3
TRBJ2-1	TRBV27	NA	TRBD2	TGTGCCAGCAGTTTATTCACTAGCGGGAGTTCCTACAATGAGCAGTTCTTC	CASSLFTSGSSYNEQFF
TRBJ2-3	TRBV12-3/TRBV12-4	NA	NA	TGTGCCAGCAGTCCGGGGTCCCCAGATACGCAGTATTTT	CASSPGSPDTQYF
TRBJ2-5	TRBV30	NA	NA	TGTGCCTGGAGTGGGGACAATCGGGAGACCCAGTACTTC	CAWSGDNRETQYF
TRBJ2-1	TRBV6-6	NA	TRBD1	TGTGCCAGCAGTTACGTCCAGGGGGCCCACAATGAGCAGTTCTTC	CASSYVQGAHNEQFF
TRBJ2-2	TRBV14	once	NA	TGTGCCAGCAGCCAACAGAACACCGGGGAGCTGTTTTTT	CASSQQNTGELFF
TRBJ1-5	TRBV5-5	NA	NA	TGTGCCAGCAGCTTGGAGGGGCATCAGCCCCAGCATTTT	CASSLEGHQPQHF
TRBJ2-1	TRBV24-1	NA	NA	TGTGCCACCAGTGATTTGGGCGGTGAGCAGTTCTTC	CATSDLGGEQFF
TRBJ1-6	TRBV4-1	NA	NA	TGCGCCAGCAGCCCCCGGGAGGACCTCTATAATTCACCCCTCCACTTT	CASSPREDLYNSPLHF
TRBJ1-6	TRBV28	NA	NA	TGTGCCAGCAGTCTCAGGGTATCGGGTTCACCCCTCCACTTT	CASSLRVSGSPLHF
TRBJ1-1	TRBV6-1	NA	NA	TGTGCCAGCAGTGATCGGGGGGGGCTTGGGGCTGAAGCTTTCTTT	CASSDRGGLGAEAFF
TRBJ1-2	TRBV18	NA	NA	TGTGCCAGCTCACAACTTGTGGGAGCTAACTATGGCTACACCTTC	CASSQLVGANYGYTF
TRBJ2-3	TRBV27	NA	TRBD2	TGTGCCAGCAGTTCGTCTAGCGGGGTTAGCACAGATACGCAGTATTTT	CASSSSSGVSTDTQYF
TRBJ2-1	TRBV11-2	once	TRBD1	TGTGCCAGCAGGATTAACAGGGGGGCCTACAATGAGCAGTTCTTC	CASRINRGAYNEQFF
TRBJ1-1	TRBV11-3	NA	NA	TGTGCCAGCAGCTTATCAGGGGTGAACACTGAAGCTTTCTTT	CASSLSGVNTEAFF
TRBJ2-7	TRBV24-1	NA	TRBD1	TGTGCCACCAGTGATGCTTCGAGAACAGGGGTGCGTTCCCGCGAGCAGTACTTC	CATSDASRTGVRSREQYF
TRBJ1-5	TRBV6-6	NA	NA	TGTGCCAGCAGTTACGACTATAATCAGCCCCAGCATTTT	CASSYDYNQPQHF
TRBJ1-1	TRBV6-5	few	NA	TGTGCCAGCAGTTATCCGGGGGGGAGCACTGAAGCTTTCTTT	CASSYPGGSTEAFF
TRBJ1-2	TRBV29-1	NA	NA	TGCAGCGTCCCGCACTCGGCGGCCGGGGGGGGGACCTTC	CSVPHSAAGGGTF
TRBJ1-1	TRBV9	NA	TRBD1	TGTGCCAGTTCCGACAGGGGATATACTGAAGCTTTCTTT	CASSDRGYTEAFF
TRBJ1-2	TRBV28	once	NA	TGTGCCAGCAGTTTTCCCCTCGTGAAACATACACCCGTTGGCTACACCTTC	CASSFPLVKHTPVGYTF
TRBJ2-3	TRBV7-3	NA	TRBD1	TGTGCCAGCAGCGCCCCGAAGGGACAGGGGATCACAGATACGCAGTATTTT	CASSAPKGQGITDTQYF
TRBJ1-2	TRBV12-3/TRBV12-4	NA	TRBD1	TGTGCCAGCAGGGGGGACAGTCGATATGGCTACACCTTC	CASRGDSRYGYTF
TRBJ2-5	TRBV27	NA	TRBD2	TGTGCCAGCAGACCTCGACCGGGACTAGCGAAAGAGACCCAGTACTTC	CASRPRPGLAKETQYF
TRBJ2-7	TRBV27	NA	NA	TGTGCCAGCAGTTTAACAGGGACCTACGAGCAGTACTTC	CASSLTGTYEQYF
TRBJ1-3	TRBV28	NA	NA	TGTGCCAGCATTAACGAGTTTCGAAACACCATATATTTT	CASINEFRNTIYF
TRBJ2-5	TRBV18	once	NA	TGTGCCAGCTCACCACCGGGGGCTCCAGAGACCCAGTACTTC	CASSPPGAPETQYF
TRBJ1-5	TRBV27	NA	NA	TGTGCCAGCAGTTTATTTGGGTCAGGGGTGAATCAGCCCCAGCATTTT	CASSLFGSGVNQPQHF
TRBJ2-3	TRBV5-1	NA	NA	TGCGCCAGCAGCTCCCTCGAGACTAGTGCTAATACGCAGTATTTT	CASSSLETSANTQYF
TRBJ1-5	TRBV30	NA	NA	TGTGCCTGGAGCGAACAGACGGATCAGCCCCAGCATTTT	CAWSEQTDQPQHF
TRBJ2-1	TRBV11-3	NA	TRBD2	TGTGCCAGCAGCTTAAGGAGCGGGGGGGCCAATGAGCAGTTCTTC	CASSLRSGGANEQFF
TRBJ1-5	TRBV10-2	few	NA	TGCGCCAGCAGTGAGGAGGAGGCAGTGATAAATCAGCCCCAGCATTTT	CASSEEEAVINQPQHF
TRBJ1-6	TRBV15	NA	NA	TGTGCCACCAGCAGAGCGCCAAACGGGGCCCTCCACTTT	CATSRAPNGALHF
TRBJ2-6	TRBV5-1	NA	NA	TGCGCCAGCAGCCCCCCTCAGGCCTGGGCCAATACTGGGGCCAACGTCCTGACTTTC	CASSPPQAWANTGANVLTF
TRBJ2-1	TRBV6-4	few	NA	TGTGCCAGCAGTGAAGAATCACCAGGGGTTGAGCAGTTCTTC	CASSEESPGVEQFF
TRBJ1-1	TRBV3-1/TRBV3-2	NA	NA	TGTGCCAGCAGCCAAGGGACAGCGAACACTGAAGCTTTCTTT	CASSQGTANTEAFF
TRBJ1-5	TRBV6-6	NA	NA	TGTGCCAGCAGTTCGGACCAGACAGGTTGGCAGCCCCAGCATTTT	CASSSDQTGWQPQHF
TRBJ1-5	TRBV10-2	NA	NA	TGCGCCAGCAGCGACTCATATATTAGCAATCAGCCCCAGCATTTT	CASSDSYISNQPQHF
TRBJ2-7	TRBV4-1	NA	NA	TGCGCCAGCAGCCATGTGACCGGGTCCAACTACGAGCAGTACTTC	CASSHVTGSNYEQYF
TRBJ1-1	TRBV7-8	NA	NA	TGTGCCAGCAGCTCCGTGGGGTCCAGGGTTAGGGGGAACACTGAAGCTTTCTTT	CASSSVGSRVRGNTEAFF
TRBJ1-1	TRBV24-1	NA	NA	TGTGCCACCAGTGACCCTTTTGGAGGGGCTCGCGGAGCTTTCTTT	CATSDPFGGARGAFF
TRBJ1-4	TRBV29-1	once	TRBD1	TGCAGCGTTGAAAGGACAGGGGATGAAAAACTGTTTTTT	CSVERTGDEKLFF
TRBJ2-7	TRBV7-9	NA	TRBD2	TGTGCCAGCAGCTTAGCGACTAGCGGCTACGAGCAGTACTTC	CASSLATSGYEQYF
TRBJ2-2	TRBV28	NA	NA	TGTGCCAGCAGTCCGCGGACTGGCACCGGGGAGCTGTTTTTT	CASSPRTGTGELFF
TRBJ2-1	TRBV7-2	once	TRBD2	TGTGCCAGCAGCCCGGGACTAGCGGAATACAATGAGCAGTTCTTC	CASSPGLAEYNEQFF
TRBJ1-1	TRBV29-1	few	NA	TGCAGCGTCGGAGTAAGCAGGGGTTTCCTATCATGGACTGAAGCTTTCTTT	CSVGVSRGFLSWTEAFF
TRBJ2-3	TRBV5-1	NA	NA	TGCGCCAGCAGCTTGGAGCTGGCGGCGGGGACAGATACGCAGTATTTT	CASSLELAAGTDTQYF
TRBJ1-1	TRBV7-6	NA	NA	TGTGCCAGCAGCCCCGCTAGTGAAGCTTTCTTT	CASSPASEAFF
TRBJ1-2	TRBV28	NA	NA	TGTGCCAGCAGTCGAAACGGACTGGGCGGCTACACCTTC	CASSRNGLGGYTF
TRBJ2-7	TRBV6-6	NA	TRBD2	TGTGCCAGCAGTTACTCCAACAGCGGGAGCTCCTACGAGCAGTACTTC	CASSYSNSGSSYEQYF
TRBJ1-6	TRBV9	NA	TRBD1	TGTGCCAGCTCCGTGGGGGACAGGGGACGTTCACCCCTCCACTTT	CASSVGDRGRSPLHF
TRBJ1-5	TRBV19	NA	NA	TGTGCCAGTAGTATTCCGAAGAGTTGGCCCCAGCATTTT	CASSIPKSWPQHF